A selection of T cell receptor beta chains follows, all from one sample in a study of T cells in Graves' hyperthyroidism and ophthalmopathy. TCRdb redid the calling of the multiplex PCR reads with MiXCR, one entry per CDR3 protein. The data show 240,000 or so distinct CDR3 sequences, with roughly 15% seen just once and 28% held by the top ten. Material: blood. All receptors derive from a young woman with Graves' ophthalmopathy. The CDR3 runs from the conserved cysteine through the conserved F or W. A D gene is named only where the DNA matches it firmly. Part of the rows lack a size; the others show once, few, many or a class for expanded clones.

cdr3_length | j_call | d_call | v_call | clone_size | cdr3_aa | cdr3_nt
15 | TRBJ1-2 | TRBD1 | TRBV28 | once | CASSFLGQDYYGYTF | TGTGCCAGCAGTTTTCTGGGACAGGACTACTATGGCTACACCTTC
16 | TRBJ1-1 | TRBD1 | TRBV18 | many | CASSPLKDRMNTEAFF | TGTGCCAGCTCACCACTAAAGGACAGGATGAACACTGAAGCTTTCTTT
14 | TRBJ1-2 | TRBD1 | TRBV28 | . | CSSNRGPLRYVYTF | TGTTCCAGCAACAGGGGCCCTCTAAGGTATGTCTACACCTTC
17 | TRBJ2-5 | . | TRBV3-1 | many | CASSQERPSRVGETQYF | TGTGCCAGCAGCCAAGAACGGCCTAGCCGAGTGGGAGAGACCCAGTACTTC
15 | TRBJ1-3 | TRBD1 | TRBV7-9 | many | CASSLWTGAGNTIYF | TGTGCCAGCAGCCTATGGACAGGGGCTGGAAACACCATATATTTT
15 | TRBJ1-4 | . | TRBV28 | . | CASRAGGTTNEKLFF | TGTGCCAGCAGGGCAGGTGGGACTACTAATGAAAAACTGTTTTTT
13 | TRBJ2-7 | . | TRBV28 | many | CASSRTSPHEQYF | TGTGCCAGCAGCCGAACTAGCCCCCACGAGCAGTACTTC
18 | TRBJ1-4 | . | TRBV18 | many | CASSPYLRRGRTNEKLFF | TGTGCCAGCTCACCGTATCTGAGGCGGGGGCGTACTAATGAAAAACTGTTTTTT
15 | TRBJ2-6 | . | TRBV19 | many | CASSPQGRGANVLTF | TGTGCCAGTAGTCCCCAGGGCCGAGGGGCCAACGTCCTGACTTTC
13 | TRBJ1-1 | . | TRBV12-3/TRBV12-4 | many | CASRSPVNTEAFF | TGTGCCAGCCGAAGCCCAGTGAACACTGAAGCTTTCTTT
13 | TRBJ1-1 | . | TRBV9 | many | CASSVAAGTEAFF | TGTGCCAGCAGCGTAGCGGCAGGTACTGAAGCTTTCTTT
14 | TRBJ1-5 | . | TRBV20-1 | many | CSAGIGANNQPQHF | TGCAGTGCGGGGATAGGGGCCAACAATCAGCCCCAGCATTTT
13 | TRBJ2-2 | . | TRBV6-1 | many | CASTGAWIGELFF | TGTGCCAGCACGGGCGCCTGGATCGGGGAGCTGTTTTTT
13 | TRBJ2-7 | . | TRBV19 | many | CASSWGHFTEQYF | TGTGCCAGTAGTTGGGGACATTTTACCGAGCAGTACTTC
14 | TRBJ1-2 | . | TRBV6-1 | many | CASRVSTLDVGYTF | TGTGCCAGCAGGGTCAGTACCTTGGACGTCGGCTACACCTTC
15 | TRBJ1-2 | TRBD1 | TRBV15 | many | CATSREPGQSYGYTF | TGTGCCACCAGCAGAGAACCGGGACAGAGCTATGGCTACACCTTC
14 | TRBJ1-1 | TRBD1 | TRBV5-1 | many | CASSLVQGVTEAFF | TGCGCCAGCAGCTTGGTGCAGGGGGTCACTGAAGCTTTCTTT
14 | TRBJ1-5 | . | TRBV6-2/TRBV6-3 | many | CASNPGSRSEPQHF | TGTGCCAGCAACCCGGGTTCGAGGAGTGAGCCCCAGCATTTT
13 | TRBJ2-7 | . | TRBV7-2 | many | CASSFGQAYEQYF | TGTGCCAGCAGCTTTGGGCAGGCCTACGAGCAGTACTTC
13 | TRBJ2-4 | . | TRBV25-1 | . | CASSEYGINIQYF | TGTGCCAGCAGTGAATATGGAATTAACATTCAGTACTTC
16 | TRBJ1-2 | . | TRBV5-6 | . | CASSWGTGPGSYGYTF | TGTGCCAGCAGCTGGGGTACAGGGCCCGGGAGCTATGGCTACACCTTC
15 | TRBJ1-1 | TRBD1 | TRBV6-1 | many | CASSAGDSSNTEAFF | TGTGCCAGCAGCGCGGGGGACAGCTCGAACACTGAAGCTTTCTTT
16 | TRBJ2-3 | TRBD2 | TRBV10-3 | many | CAISPGLASSTDTQYF | TGTGCCATCAGTCCGGGACTAGCATCTAGCACAGATACGCAGTATTTT
15 | TRBJ1-5 | TRBD1 | TRBV28 | many | CASRQGQGNLLAQHF | TGTGCCAGCAGACAAGGACAGGGAAACCTTCTGGCCCAGCATTTT
11 | TRBJ1-4 | . | TRBV14 | . | CASSQREKLFF | TGTGCCAGCAGCCAGCGAGAAAAACTGTTTTTT
17 | TRBJ2-3 | TRBD2 | TRBV7-9 | . | CASSQDRGGGVADTQYF | TGTGCCAGCAGCCAAGATCGGGGGGGGGGCGTGGCAGATACGCAGTATTTT
17 | TRBJ2-1 | TRBD2 | TRBV28 | . | CASSSYGGTSGEGEQFF | TGTGCCAGCAGTTCGTACGGCGGGACTAGCGGGGAGGGTGAGCAGTTCTTC
17 | TRBJ1-3 | TRBD1 | TRBV3-1 | many | CASSPYLDRGPGNTIYF | TGTGCCAGCAGCCCCTACCTCGACAGGGGGCCAGGAAACACCATATATTTT
15 | TRBJ2-5 | . | TRBV15 | many | CATSRGRRLVETQYF | TGTGCCACCAGCAGGGGCCGGCGGTTGGTAGAGACCCAGTACTTC
14 | TRBJ1-2 | . | TRBV28 | many | CASSSSGWDYGYTF | TGTGCCAGCAGTTCGTCAGGGTGGGACTATGGCTACACCTTC
15 | TRBJ2-7 | . | TRBV29-1 | many | CSVETGGSSSYEQYF | TGCAGCGTTGAAACCGGGGGAAGTAGCTCCTACGAGCAGTACTTC
20 | TRBJ2-6 | . | TRBV5-1 | many | CASSLRPLASTYSGANVLTF | TGCGCCAGCAGCTTGCGACCACTGGCTTCGACTTACTCTGGGGCCAACGTCCTGACTTTC
12 | TRBJ2-1 | . | TRBV19 | many | CASSIGGYEQFF | TGTGCCAGTAGTATAGGAGGGTATGAGCAGTTCTTC
14 | TRBJ1-1 | . | TRBV28 | many | CASSLKVTHTEAFF | TGTGCCAGCAGTTTAAAGGTGACGCACACTGAAGCTTTCTTT
11 | TRBJ1-1 | . | TRBV28 | many | CASKESTEAFF | TGTGCCAGCAAGGAAAGCACTGAAGCTTTCTTT
17 | TRBJ2-5 | . | TRBV4-1 | many | CASSQDAAFILQETQYF | TGCGCCAGCAGCCAAGATGCCGCGTTCATACTCCAAGAGACCCAGTACTTC
15 | TRBJ2-1 | . | TRBV19 | few | CASSMGAIMYHEQFF | TGTGCCAGTAGTATGGGCGCGATAATGTATCATGAGCAGTTCTTC
13 | TRBJ2-7 | TRBD1 | TRBV28 | . | CASRDRDRGEQYF | TGTGCCAGCAGGGACCGGGACAGGGGTGAGCAGTACTTC
16 | TRBJ2-1 | TRBD1 | TRBV29-1 | many | CSDYEIGQGSYNEQFF | TGCAGCGACTACGAAATAGGACAGGGCTCCTACAATGAGCAGTTCTTC
15 | TRBJ2-1 | TRBD2 | TRBV9 | once | CASSHDSGRYNEQFF | TGTGCCAGCAGCCATGACAGCGGGAGGTACAATGAGCAGTTCTTC
15 | TRBJ1-2 | . | TRBV20-1 | many | CSASNERGGSYGYTF | TGCAGTGCTAGTAATGAAAGGGGAGGTAGCTATGGCTACACCTTC
15 | TRBJ1-1 | . | TRBV18 | many | CASSPPAGRDTEAFF | TGTGCCAGCTCACCACCGGCAGGGAGAGACACTGAAGCTTTCTTT
11 | TRBJ2-5 | . | TRBV10-1 | . | CAGSENSAQYF | TGCGCCGGCAGTGAGAACTCGGCCCAGTACTTC
15 | TRBJ2-3 | TRBD2 | TRBV19 | many | CASSIRTSGTDTQYF | TGTGCCAGTAGTATTAGGACTAGCGGAACAGATACGCAGTATTTT
13 | TRBJ2-5 | . | TRBV30 | many | CAWSAGRGETQYF | TGTGCCTGGAGCGCCGGGCGGGGAGAGACCCAGTACTTC
11 | TRBJ2-1 | . | TRBV3-1 | many | CASSQVRVQFF | TGTGCCAGCAGCCAAGTTAGGGTGCAGTTCTTC
15 | TRBJ1-1 | TRBD1 | TRBV18 | . | CASSPSQGVNTEAFF | TGTGCCAGCTCACCATCACAGGGGGTGAACACTGAAGCTTTCTTT
15 | TRBJ2-5 | . | TRBV6-2/TRBV6-3 | many | CASSQVPGHQETQYF | TGTGCCAGCAGTCAAGTGCCGGGGCACCAAGAGACCCAGTACTTC
17 | TRBJ2-1 | . | TRBV7-6 | many | CASSPAVQQRPGNEQFF | TGTGCCAGCAGCCCGGCGGTTCAGCAACGTCCGGGAAATGAGCAGTTCTTC
16 | TRBJ1-2 | TRBD1 | TRBV28 | many | CASSPGTDTKGYGYTF | TGTGCCAGCAGTCCCGGGACAGACACAAAAGGCTATGGCTACACCTTC
18 | TRBJ1-1 | . | TRBV20-1 | many | CSARDKRFHGSLNTEAFF | TGCAGTGCTAGAGATAAGAGGTTTCACGGATCCTTGAACACTGAAGCTTTCTTT
16 | TRBJ2-1 | TRBD2 | TRBV7-7 | few | CASSLFGLAGRNEQFF | TGTGCTAGCAGCTTATTCGGACTAGCGGGACGCAATGAGCAGTTCTTC
14 | TRBJ2-1 | . | TRBV7-2 | many | CASSLEPSYNEQFF | TGTGCCAGCAGCTTAGAGCCTAGCTACAATGAGCAGTTCTTC
16 | TRBJ1-3 | . | TRBV2 | many | CASSRGRGISGNTIYF | TGTGCCAGCAGTCGGGGGAGGGGCATCTCTGGAAACACCATATATTTT
16 | TRBJ2-7 | . | TRBV20-1 | many | CSARGLRRGSGDEQYF | TGCAGTGCTAGGGGATTGCGTAGGGGAAGTGGGGACGAGCAGTACTTC
14 | TRBJ2-7 | . | TRBV7-2 | many | CASSLGLEGQEQYF | TGTGCCAGCAGCTTGGGGCTGGAGGGGCAGGAGCAGTACTTC
15 | TRBJ2-3 | TRBD2 | TRBV7-3 | . | CASSRGGVGADTQYF | TGTGCCAGCAGCCGCGGGGGGGTAGGAGCAGATACGCAGTATTTT
17 | TRBJ2-5 | TRBD2 | TRBV25-1 | many | CASTSNRAGGPGETQYF | TGTGCCAGCACATCCAATCGGGCGGGAGGGCCTGGTGAGACCCAGTACTTC
16 | TRBJ2-7 | TRBD2 | TRBV27 | many | CASSLTSGGRRDEQYF | TGTGCCAGCAGTTTAACGAGCGGGGGTAGAAGGGACGAGCAGTACTTC
14 | TRBJ2-3 | TRBD2 | TRBV15 | . | CATSTGTTTDTQYF | TGTGCCACCAGCACCGGGACTACCACAGATACGCAGTATTTT